This passage covers 30 T cell receptor beta chains from one sample sequenced in a study of T-cell reconstitution after alpha-beta-depleted transplantation in children. Unique molecular identifiers were used to barcode this TCRbeta library. TCRdb reprocessed the PCR reads with MiXCR, giving one entry per CDR3 protein. Of 210,000 or so distinct CDR3 sequences listed, roughly a tenth are singletons. The sample was PBMCs, taken before TCRalphabeta/CD19-depleted stem cell transplant. These receptors were obtained from a child under three years old with acute myeloid leukemia, due to receive a stem cell transplant.

This clonotype was seen ten or more times. The chain is built from TRBV20-1 and TRBJ2-7; the match to TRBD1 covers 9 bases. Germline V gene data show CDR1 as DFQATT and CDR2 as SNEGSKA (reference sequence). This CDR3 has 15 amino acids. Trimming at V came to 2 bases and at J to 5 bases, leaving 10 bases not matched to a gene. As DNA, the CDR3 is TGCAGTGCTAGACTCCACGCGGACAGGGGACACGAGCAGTACTTC. Protein: CSARLHADRGHEQYF.

A note on this clonotype: Being one base from a much bigger clone, this may be a read error. This chain connects TRBV6-1 to TRBJ2-4, with a possible D match to TRBD2 (6 bases). Per germline, CDR1 MNHNS and CDR2 SASEGT. The CDR3 contains 15 residues. Here the CDR3 reads CASRPAAEAGIIQHF. The CDR3 bases are TGTGCCAGCAGACCGGCGGCCGAGGCGGGAATCATTCAGCACTTC.

At least ten counts were recorded for this clonotype. The chain joins TRBV25-1 to TRBJ2-5, with D tentatively TRBD1 (6 bases). V dropped 3 bases and J dropped 5 bases, with 13 bases sitting between them. Germline loops: CDR1 MGHDK, CDR2 SYGVNS. CDR3 size: 14 residues. This CDR3 is CASSEVGAPETQYF. CDR3 nucleotides: TGTGCCAGCAGTGAGGTGGGGGCCCCCGAGACCCAGTACTTC.

This clonotype appeared a few times. CDR3 sequence: CASSPLSATQYF. Here the CDR3 DNA reads TGTGCCAGCAGCCCGCTCAGTGCTACGCAGTATTTT. This chain connects TRBV7-2 to TRBJ2-3; D uncertain. Germline V CDR1 and CDR2: SGHTA, FQGNSA. CDR3 size: 12 residues. Trimming took off 5 bases at V and 8 bases at J, with 11 bases between the two ends.

This clonotype was seen repeatedly, ten times or more. The rearrangement joins TRBV20-1 to TRBJ2-2; 14 positions agree with TRBD2. The CDR3 runs to 17 residues. V shed 1 base, J shed 2 bases, and the junction held 3 bases outside the gene matches. Germline assignment: CDR1 DFQATT and CDR2 SNEGSKA (reference sequence). CDR3 nucleotide sequence: TGCAGTGCTAGAGGGGGGACTAGCGGGGGAAACACCGGGGAGCTGTTTTTT. This encodes CSARGGTSGGNTGELFF.

This clonotype was recorded at least ten times. The rearrangement joins TRBV29-1 to TRBJ2-7; D possibly corresponds to TRBD1 (7 bases). Germline V gives CDR1 SQVTM, CDR2 ANQGSEA. The CDR3 covers 14 residues. Trimming took off 4 bases at V and 1 base at J, with 14 bases between the two ends. The CDR3 reads CSVGRDSYSYEQYF. CDR3 coding DNA: TGCAGCGTTGGGCGGGACAGTTATTCCTACGAGCAGTACTTC.

This clonotype appeared many times. V and J are TRBV5-4 and TRBJ2-2, with 10 positions matching TRBD2. The ends lost 3 bases at V and 4 bases at J; junction bases unmatched: 3. The germline gives CDR1 SGHNT, CDR2 YYREEE (reference sequence). This CDR3 has 15 residues. The CDR3 sequence is CASSSGLAATGELFF. The CDR3 region has the DNA TGTGCCAGCAGCTCAGGACTAGCGGCCACCGGGGAGCTGTTTTTT.

The sample holds many counts of this clonotype. The gene calls are TRBV5-6 and TRBJ2-1; the D gene is possibly TRBD2 (5 bases). The CDR3 is 15 residues long. Deletions cut 1 base from V and 2 bases from J, with 10 bases between. Germline V gene sequence: CDR1 SGHDT, CDR2 YYEEEE. CDR3 protein: CASSLRWEPYNEQFF. CDR3 coding DNA: TGTGCCAGCAGCTTGAGGTGGGAGCCCTACAATGAGCAGTTCTTC.

This chain connects TRBV24-1 to TRBJ2-4, with D possibly matching TRBD1 (6 bases). Germline values: CDR1 KGHDR, CDR2 SFDVKD. This CDR3 is 21 amino acids long. In DNA form, the CDR3 reads TGTGGGGCCAGTGATTGGTTGGGACAACACAATCGGAGGATAGCCAAAAACATTCAGTACTTC. The encoded protein is CGASDWLGQHNRRIAKNIQYF.

This clonotype was seen at least ten times. V gene TRBV20-1 combines with J gene TRBJ1-2; D is ambiguous. The V gene lost 5 bases and the J gene lost 0 bases, with 16 bases spanning the gap. The germline V gene has CDR1 DFQATT and CDR2 SNEGSKA (reference sequence). The length of the CDR3 is 15 residues. Here the CDR3 DNA reads TGCAGTGCTCGGAGTGAGAAGCAAGCTAACTATGGCTACACCTTC. Translated: CSARSEKQANYGYTF.

This clonotype was seen many times. The chain joins TRBV6-5 to TRBJ2-5; weak D call: TRBD2 (6 bases). There are 14 residues in the CDR3. V dropped 4 bases and J dropped 2 bases, with 11 bases sitting between them. Germline loops: CDR1 MNHEY, CDR2 SVGAGI. CDR3: CASSSWGVQETQYF. The CDR3 region has the DNA TGTGCCAGCAGTTCCTGGGGGGTACAAGAGACCCAGTACTTC.

This clonotype showed up many times. The chain has TRBV7-9 and TRBJ2-7, with D possibly being TRBD1 or TRBD2 (5 bases each). V was clipped by 1 base and J by 4 bases, with 17 bases between them. Germline-derived CDR1 and CDR2 are SEHNR and FQNEAQ (reference sequence). CDR3 length: 16 residues. The CDR3 region is CASSLVGTYTSYEQYF. The CDR3 region has the DNA TGTGCCAGCAGCTTAGTCGGGACCTATACGTCGTACGAGCAGTACTTC.

This rearrangement joins TRBV21-1 to TRBJ2-7; the table's D call, TRBD1, has no DNA check behind it. TRBV21-1 is a listed pseudogene. This CDR3 has 12 residues. CDR3 in DNA: TGTGCCAGCCCCGGGCTCAAAGACGAGCAGTACTTC. Translating gives CASPGLKDEQYF.

J is TRBJ2-2 and V is TRBV7-2; TRBD1 matches at 9 bases. This CDR3 has 15 amino acids. Trimming at V came to 5 bases and at J to 4 bases, leaving 5 bases not matched to a gene. Germline V gene sequence: CDR1 SGHTA, CDR2 FQGNSA. CDR3 in amino acids: CASSRDREATGELFF. The CDR3 DNA follows: TGTGCCAGCAGCCGGGACAGGGAAGCCACCGGGGAGCTGTTTTTT.

This clonotype showed up many times. The chain is built from TRBV3-1 and TRBJ2-1, with a tentative D call TRBD2 (7 bases). The CDR3 length is 16 residues. In germline, CDR1 is LGHDT, CDR2 YNNKEL (reference sequence). V lost 3 bases and J lost 2, with 14 bases in between. The CDR3 bases are TGTGCCAGCAGCCAGAATTCGGGGGGCCCCTACAATGAGCAGTTCTTC. It encodes CASSQNSGGPYNEQFF.

This clonotype has a count of ten or more. The chain links TRBV3-1 to TRBJ2-1; TRBD2 matches at 12 bases. The ends lost 11 bases at V and 3 bases at J; junction bases unmatched: 14. The CDR3 contains 17 residues. Germline V gene sequence: CDR1 LGHDT, CDR2 YNNKEL (reference sequence). The CDR3 loop is CASCQVGLAGRYNEQFF. The CDR3, as DNA: TGTGCCTCCTGCCAAGTGGGACTAGCGGGCCGCTACAATGAGCAGTTCTTC.

In regard to this clonotype: A much larger clone is a single base away; this may be a read error. The chain employs TRBV7-2 and TRBJ1-2, with 7 bases matching TRBD1. Germline lookup yields CDR1 SGHTA and CDR2 FQGNSA. The CDR3 totals 14 residues. J lost 9 bases, V lost 4 bases, and 11 bases had no gene match. The CDR3 spells CASSSLDRAYSYTF. The CDR3, as DNA: TGTGCCAGCAGCTCCCTCGACAGGGCGTATAGCTACACCTTC.

This clonotype was detected a few times. This rearrangement joins TRBV7-9 to TRBJ2-1; 8 bases line up with TRBD2. J lost 9 bases, V lost 8 bases, and 9 bases had no gene match. Per germline, CDR1 SEHNR and CDR2 FQNEAQ (reference sequence). This CDR3 contains 13 residues. The CDR3 coding sequence is TGTGCCAGCGGGGCTCTAGCGGGTATTGAGCAGTTCTTC. Its translation: CASGALAGIEQFF.

This clonotype occurred a few times. Since a much larger clone is just one base distant, this may be a read error. In nucleotides, the CDR3 is TGCGCCAGCAGCTTCCGACTAGCGGGAGGCGAGACCCAGTCCTTC. The encoded protein is CASSFRLAGGETQSF. V is TRBV5-1 and J is TRBJ2-5; 13 bases map to TRBD2. Germline loops: CDR1 SGHRS, CDR2 YFSETQ. This CDR3 has 15 amino acids.

The chain has TRBV6-4 and TRBJ2-7; possible D gene TRBD2, 6 bases. Germline V gene data show CDR1 as MRHNA and CDR2 as SNTAGT. The CDR3 length is 14 residues. Trimming stripped 5 bases from V and 6 bases from J, with 17 bases between. The CDR3 bases are TGTGCCAGCAGTCAAGGAGGGAATTCTGTCGAGCAGTACTTC. It is translated as CASSQGGNSVEQYF.

This clonotype was observed at least ten times. This sequence joins TRBV7-6 and TRBJ1-1; tentative D call: TRBD1 (5 bases). V shed 4 bases and J shed 4 bases, with 10 bases lying between them. This CDR3 has 13 residues. Per germline, CDR1 SGHVS and CDR2 FNYEAQ. The CDR3 coding sequence is TGTGCCAGCAGCTCCCGGGACCTCACTGAAGCTTTCTTT. Protein product: CASSSRDLTEAFF.

This clonotype has a count of ten or more. The gene calls are TRBV7-2 and TRBJ2-3; D is undetermined. Trimming pared 2 bases from V and 0 bases from J, leaving 6 bases between. The CDR3 covers 14 residues. Germline CDR1 and CDR2: SGHTA and FQGNSA. The CDR3: CASSLYSSTDTQYF. The DNA of the CDR3 is TGTGCCAGCAGCTTATATTCTAGCACAGATACGCAGTATTTT.

This clonotype was seen ten or more times. The chain couples TRBV6-5 to TRBJ2-3, with a weak D call TRBD1 (6 bases). There are 16 residues in the CDR3. Germline assignment: CDR1 MNHEY and CDR2 SVGAGI. Trimming cost V 6 bases and J 5 bases, with 21 bases left between them. DNA of the CDR3: TGTGCCAGCAGCCGAGACAGGATAGGGGCTGGAGATACGCAGTATTTT. Its protein product is CASSRDRIGAGDTQYF.

In its sample, this clonotype was seen many times. The chain couples TRBV19 to TRBJ1-2; D is unclear. Germline assignment: CDR1 LNHDA and CDR2 SQIVND (reference sequence). The CDR3 runs 15 residues. The V end was cut by 3 bases, the J end by 1 base, with 12 bases between. CDR3 DNA sequence: TGTGCCAGTAGTATCCGGGCAGACTTTAACTATGGCTACACCTTC. This codes for CASSIRADFNYGYTF.

This clonotype occurred many times. The V gene is TRBV5-1, the J gene TRBJ2-3, with 8 bases aligning to TRBD2. Germline V lookup: CDR1 SGHRS, CDR2 YFSETQ. This CDR3 region has 15 residues. The J segment lost 7 bases and the V segment lost 0 bases, leaving 7 bases of the junction unmatched. The chain's CDR3 is CASSLDGREGYTQYF. DNA of the CDR3: TGCGCCAGCAGCTTGGACGGGAGGGAGGGATATACGCAGTATTTT. Full variable domain (rest looked up from reference TRBV5-1 and TRBJ2-3): KAGVTQTPRYLIKTRGQQVTLSCSPISGHRSVSWYQQTPGQGLQFLFEYFSETQRNKGNFPGRFSGRQFSNSRSEMNVSTLELGDSALYLCASSLDGREGYTQYFGPGTRLTVL.

This clonotype was found many times. The chain couples TRBV10-3 to TRBJ2-3; D perhaps matches TRBD2 (5 bases). Trimming shortened V by 6 bases and J by 1 base, and 8 bases separated the two germline ends. The CDR3 runs to 13 residues. CDR1 is ENHRY, CDR2 SYGVKD, per germline. This CDR3 is CAIRSGRTDTQYF. The CDR3 bases are TGTGCCATCAGGAGCGGTCGCACAGATACGCAGTATTTT.

This clonotype was observed many times. The gene calls are TRBV20-1 and TRBJ2-5, with D unclear. The CDR3 is 11 amino acids. Germline values: CDR1 DFQATT, CDR2 SNEGSKA (reference sequence). The V end lost 2 bases, the J end lost 5 bases, and 6 bases lay between the germline ends. The CDR3 here is CSARSRETQYF. The CDR3 DNA reads TGCAGTGCTAGATCTCGGGAGACCCAGTACTTC.

This clonotype was seen at least ten times. J is TRBJ2-1 and V is TRBV13; TRBD2 matches at 11 bases. This CDR3 region has 17 residues. Germline V lookup: CDR1 PRHDT, CDR2 FYEKMQ (reference sequence). V shed 2 bases and J 4 bases; nucleotides not matched to a gene: 7. For the CDR3, the DNA is TGTGCCAGCAGCTTACCACTAGCGGGAGTGGGTTACAATGAGCAGTTCTTC. Its protein product is CASSLPLAGVGYNEQFF.

This clonotype has ten or more counts. V gene TRBV10-3 combines with J gene TRBJ2-7; no firm D call. The V and J ends lost 3 bases and 5 bases respectively, with 8 bases between them. CDR3 length: 12 residues. Germline CDR1 ENHRY, CDR2 SYGVKD. The CDR3 coding sequence is TGTGCCATCAGTGACCTGACTCACGAGCAGTACTTC. This gives the protein CAISDLTHEQYF.

The DNA of the CDR3 is TGCAGTGCTAGAGCTCCAGGGACTAGCGGGGGGTCGGAGACCCAGTACTTC. This sequence encodes CSARAPGTSGGSETQYF. The chain combines TRBV20-1 with TRBJ2-5; 15 bases agree with TRBD2. Germline V CDR1 and CDR2: DFQATT, SNEGSKA (reference sequence). The V and J ends lost 1 base and 5 bases, in that order; junction bases with no gene match: 8. The CDR3 has 17 amino acids.